This record concerns one T cell receptor (beta chain) sequence. The data derive from a study of CDR3 diversity in severe acne. One entry per CDR3 protein, called by TCRdb with MiXCR from the PCR reads. The sample holds tens of thousands of distinct CDR3 sequences, around 49% seen once. V shed 9 bases and J 8 bases; nucleotides not matched to a gene: 15. The CDR3 covers 16 residues. The germline V gene has CDR1 LNHDA and CDR2 SQIVND (reference sequence). The specimen sequenced was blood. The chain combines TRBV19 with TRBJ2-1; 11 nucleotides line up with TRBD2. This receptor was taken from a male donor in good health, without acne. This chain's CDR3 is CASRLTSGEFVDEQFF. Written as DNA, the CDR3 is TGTGCCAGCAGACTGACTAGCGGGGAATTTGTCGATGAGCAGTTCTTC.